Reported below is one TCR beta chain. The antigen is not known. The source of the sample is a study of T cell responses to AZD1222 COVID-19 vaccine. Study in general: Pooling covered second doses at about 4 or about 12 weeks.

Assay used: immunoSEQ multiplex PCR; TCRdb lists only in-frame clones, some missing. This sample has roughly 180,000 clones, with about nine tenths found just once. Study results and caveats: Spike was spanned by vaccine-associated CD4 TCRs, which were dominant at 160-218 and 743-854. Possibly, clonal diversity was underestimated; donors were largely white British and included more females.

V trimming: 0 bases; J trimming: 7 bases; junction bases outside the gene matches: 8. Per the germline V gene, CDR1 is LNHNV and CDR2 is YYDKDF (reference sequence). CDR3 length equals 16 residues. This receptor was identified in an adult in good health. This rearrangement joins TRBV15 to TRBJ1-5, with 8 bases identical to TRBD1. Here the sequenced sample was peripheral blood, taken on day 0 of AZD1222 vaccination. Here the CDR3 DNA reads TGTGCCACCAGCAGAGATCGGACAGGGTTAAAACAGCCCCAGCATTTT. This gives the protein CATSRDRTGLKQPQHF. The variable domain in full, with the rest retrieved from reference TRBV15 and TRBJ1-5, is DAMVIQNPRYQVTQFGKPVTLSCSQTLNHNVMYWYQQKSSQAPKLLFHYYDKDFNNEADTPDNFQSRRPNTSFCFLDIRSPGLGDTAMYLCATSRDRTGLKQPQHFGDGTRLSIL.